This TCR beta chain was sequenced for a study of blood T cell repertoires in COVID-19 (dated by TCRdb to between 2020 and 2021). Concerning the study at large: Collaborator samples came from the United States, Italy and Spain and covered acute and convalescent phases of COVID-19. The material from the prospective study consisted of cDNA or gDNA derived from T cells, B-cell-depleted T cells, or PBMCs. Deeply sampled blood TCRbeta repertoires from subjects exposed to, actively infected with, or recovered from COVID-19 were included in the dataset. The repertoires were made available in a free public database intended to serve as a resource for research on the immune response to SARS-CoV-2. The samples were drawn from two sources: the first 160 participants of the ongoing ImmuneRACE study, and over 950 subjects contributed by 6 global collaborators. The sample metadata nearly always contained a de-identified subject ID, COVID-19 status, age in years and sex. Where available, HLA class I and class II types were obtained from metadata supplied by the sample provider rather than from assay-based typing. Summary of the overall study and its limitations: The quantity of clinical and demographic metadata differed by source and by participant and was supplied without curation.

As for this clone: It lacks a known antigen. One base away there is no much larger clone; base qualities are not given.

From a lookup of the germline V gene, CDR1 and CDR2 are MNHEY and SVGEGT. Cut back by 1 base and 4 bases, the V and J ends lie 11 bases apart. From its cysteine to its phenylalanine, the CDR3 spans 15 amino acids. Of all the DNA, just the CDR3 is kept, 45 bases in frame from base 1. The immunoSEQ Assay, a bias-controlled multiplex PCR, was used to amplify TCRbeta CDR3 regions from genomic DNA. The published analysis was carried out like this. The number of nucleated cells in each sample was estimated from the amplification of reference gene primers within the assay. To quantify the absolute abundance of each unique TCRbeta CDR3 rearrangement, sequence reads were collapsed and filtered. For each sample, productive Simpson clonality was calculated as the square root of Simpson's diversity index over productive rearrangements. The immuneACCESS repertoire file appears here via TCRdb, limited to in-frame rearrangements. These files lack a portion of the clones; in checked studies, under half of the deficit traces to unresolved V genes, and the cause of the others is not known. V, J and clone size are those of that table, while D and trimming were read from the DNA. This sample lists about 400,000 clones; 70% to 90% were detected once. The ten largest account for more than 0.9% of the sample.

Enrolling through a virtual design, the prospective study's participants ranged in age from roughly 18 to 100 years and lived across 24 United States geographic areas. To assign participants to cohorts, the prospective study relied on clinical history that participants themselves reported in a screening survey and a study questionnaire. Mobile phlebotomists in the prospective study collected whole blood, serum and a nasopharyngeal or oropharyngeal swab from every participant. Additional blood draws and questionnaires over a 2-month period could optionally be provided by prospective study participants. Before DNA extraction, prospective study blood samples were shipped either frozen or at room temperature.

The V and J genes are TRBV6-2 or TRBV6-3 and TRBJ1-5, with no reliable assignment of the D segment. The TCR comes from a woman aged 25-40 years with acute COVID-19. Sequencing was performed on PBMCs or T cells enriched from blood (not recorded which). The DNA sequence is TGTGCCAGCAGTTACTTTGGCAGTACGAATCAGCCCCAGCATTTT. This translates into CASSYFGSTNQPQHF.